A single sample gave rise to the 4 T cell receptor beta chains below, sequenced in a study of read filtering for tumor transcriptome and immune sequencing. This library used roughly 400 ng RNA and molecular barcoded adaptors spanning alpha/delta and beta/gamma chains. A single record per CDR3 protein comes from TCRdb applying MiXCR to the reads. The sample consists of some 80,000 distinct CDR3 sequences, over 9% of them appearing once. Sequenced input: a population of CD138-negative cells sorted from bone marrow. Source of these receptors: a donor at least 40 years old with multiple myeloma.

The sample holds many counts of this clonotype. V usage is TRBV7-9 and J usage is TRBJ2-1, with D possibly being TRBD2 (5 bases). The V gene's germline CDR1 is SEHNR and CDR2 FQNEAQ (reference sequence). CDR3 length: 14 residues. Deletions cut 4 bases from V and 5 bases from J, with 12 bases between. The CDR3 nucleotides are TGTGCCAGCAGCTCCACGGAGGCCCACAATGAGCAGTTCTTC. Translating gives CASSSTEAHNEQFF. The variable domain in full, completed from reference TRBV7-9 and TRBJ2-1, reads DTGVSQNPRHKITKRGQNVTFRCDPISEHNRLYWYRQTLGQGPEFLTYFQNEAQLEKSRLLSDRFSAERPKGSFSTLEIQRTEQGDSAMYLCASSSTEAHNEQFFGPGTRLTVL.

The table lists this clonotype with many counts. The V gene is TRBV29-1, the J gene TRBJ2-3; TRBD2 agrees at 9 bases. Trimming took 7 bases from V and 2 from J; bases not matched to a gene: 7. The CDR3 contains 14 residues. The germline V gene has CDR1 SQVTM and CDR2 ANQGSEA. CDR3 amino acids: CSALAGTFTDTQYF. Here the CDR3 DNA reads TGCAGCGCCCTAGCGGGGACTTTCACAGATACGCAGTATTTT.

This clonotype was found a few times. Being one base from a much bigger clone, this may be a read error. This rearrangement joins TRBV5-6 to TRBJ1-5, with a weak D call TRBD1 (6 bases). The germline CDR1 and CDR2 sequences are SGHDT and YYEEEE. The CDR3 contains 16 residues. The CDR3 bases are TGTGCCAGCAGCTTGTGGGGGCGCGGGAGCAATCAGTCCCAGCATTTT. Encoded protein: CASSLWGRGSNQSQHF.

This clonotype was detected ten times or more. The chain has TRBV25-1 and TRBJ1-5, with TRBD1 as a possible D gene (6 bases). The CDR3 runs 14 residues. The germline gives CDR1 MGHDK, CDR2 SYGVNS. Trimming pared 4 bases from V and 6 bases from J, leaving 13 bases between. DNA for the CDR3: TGTGCCAGCAGTGGCCTTGGGGGCGGTCAGCCCCAGCATTTT. Translating gives CASSGLGGGQPQHF. Full variable domain (remainder filled in from reference TRBV25-1 and TRBJ1-5): EADIYQTPRYLVIGTGKKITLECSQTMGHDKMYWYQQDPGMELHLIHYSYGVNSTEKGDLSSESTVSRIRTEHFPLTLESARPSHTSQYLCASSGLGGGQPQHFGDGTRLSIL.